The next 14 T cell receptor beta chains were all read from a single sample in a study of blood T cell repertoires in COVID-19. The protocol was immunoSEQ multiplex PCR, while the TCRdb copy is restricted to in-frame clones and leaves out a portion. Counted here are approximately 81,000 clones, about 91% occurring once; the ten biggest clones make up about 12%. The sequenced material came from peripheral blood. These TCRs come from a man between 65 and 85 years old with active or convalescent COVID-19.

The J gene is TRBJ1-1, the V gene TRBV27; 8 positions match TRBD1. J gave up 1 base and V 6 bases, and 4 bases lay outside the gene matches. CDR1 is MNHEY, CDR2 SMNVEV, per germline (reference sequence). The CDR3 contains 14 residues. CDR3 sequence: CASSHRGTNTEAFF. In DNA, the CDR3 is TGTGCCAGCAGCCACAGGGGGACGAACACTGAAGCTTTCTTT.

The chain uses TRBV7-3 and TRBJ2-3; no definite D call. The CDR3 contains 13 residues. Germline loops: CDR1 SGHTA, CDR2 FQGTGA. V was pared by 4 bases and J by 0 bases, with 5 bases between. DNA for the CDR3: TGTGCCAGCAGCTCTACTAGCACAGATACGCAGTATTTT. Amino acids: CASSSTSTDTQYF.

CDR3 bases: TGTGCCAGCAGCTCACGGACAGGCCTACGGGCTACTGAAGCTTTCTTT. Translating gives CASSSRTGLRATEAFF. The rearrangement joins TRBV28 to TRBJ1-1; 7 bases are a match to TRBD1. The J segment lost 5 bases and the V segment lost 6 bases, leaving 15 bases of the junction unmatched. Germline V lookup: CDR1 MDHEN, CDR2 SYDVKM. This CDR3 is built from 16 residues.

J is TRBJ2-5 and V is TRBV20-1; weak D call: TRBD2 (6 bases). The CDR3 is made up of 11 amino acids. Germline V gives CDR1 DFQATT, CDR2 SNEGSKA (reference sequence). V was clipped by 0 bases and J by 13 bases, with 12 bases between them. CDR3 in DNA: TGCAGTGCTAGAGATTCCCCTAGCGTGTACTTC. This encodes CSARDSPSVYF.

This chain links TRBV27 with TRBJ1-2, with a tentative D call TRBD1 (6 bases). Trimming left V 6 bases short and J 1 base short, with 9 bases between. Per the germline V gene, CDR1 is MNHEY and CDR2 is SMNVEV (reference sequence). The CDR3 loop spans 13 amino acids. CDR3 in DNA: TGTGCCAGCAGCCCGGACAGTAACTATGGCTACACCTTC. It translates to CASSPDSNYGYTF.

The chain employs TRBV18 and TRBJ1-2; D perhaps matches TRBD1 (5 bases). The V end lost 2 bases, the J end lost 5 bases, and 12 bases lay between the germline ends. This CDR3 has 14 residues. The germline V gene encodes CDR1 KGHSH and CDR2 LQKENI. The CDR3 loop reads CASSPKDQGYGYTF. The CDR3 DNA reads TGTGCCAGCTCACCAAAGGATCAGGGATATGGCTACACCTTC.

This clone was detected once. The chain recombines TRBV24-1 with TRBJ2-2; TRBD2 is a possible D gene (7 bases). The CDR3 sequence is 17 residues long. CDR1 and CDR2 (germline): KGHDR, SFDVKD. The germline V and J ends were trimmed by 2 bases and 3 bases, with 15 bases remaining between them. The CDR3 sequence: CATSDWGGQGDTGELFF. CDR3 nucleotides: TGTGCCACCAGTGATTGGGGGGGGCAGGGAGACACCGGGGAGCTGTTTTTT.

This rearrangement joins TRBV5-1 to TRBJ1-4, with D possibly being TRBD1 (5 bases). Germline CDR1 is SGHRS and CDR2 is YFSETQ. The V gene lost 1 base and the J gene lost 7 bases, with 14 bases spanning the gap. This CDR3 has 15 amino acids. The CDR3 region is CASSLSLSGGEKLFF. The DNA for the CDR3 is TGCGCCAGCAGCTTGAGCCTTTCGGGGGGTGAAAAACTGTTTTTT.

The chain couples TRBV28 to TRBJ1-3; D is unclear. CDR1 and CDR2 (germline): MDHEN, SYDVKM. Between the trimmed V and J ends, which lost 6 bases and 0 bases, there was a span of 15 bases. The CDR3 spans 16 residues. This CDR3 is CASSSAGGGSGNTIYF. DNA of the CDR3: TGTGCCAGCAGCTCTGCTGGTGGCGGCTCTGGAAACACCATATATTTT.

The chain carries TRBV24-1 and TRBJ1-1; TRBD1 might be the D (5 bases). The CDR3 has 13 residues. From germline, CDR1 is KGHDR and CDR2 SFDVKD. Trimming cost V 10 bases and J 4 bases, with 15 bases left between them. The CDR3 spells CATQGPSATEAFF. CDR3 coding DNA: TGTGCCACTCAGGGCCCCTCGGCCACTGAAGCTTTCTTT.

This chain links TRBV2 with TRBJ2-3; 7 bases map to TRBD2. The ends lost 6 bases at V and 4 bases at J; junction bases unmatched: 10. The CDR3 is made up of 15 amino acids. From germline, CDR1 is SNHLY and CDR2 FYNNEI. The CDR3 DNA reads TGTGCCAGCAGAAACTTAAGGGGAGGGCCAGATACGCAGTATTTT. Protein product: CASRNLRGGPDTQYF. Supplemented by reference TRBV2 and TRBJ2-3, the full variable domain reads EPEVTQTPSHQVTQMGQEVILRCVPISNHLYFYWYRQILGQKVEFLVSFYNNEISEKSEIFDDQFSVERPDGSNFTLKIRSTKLEDSAMYFCASRNLRGGPDTQYFGPGTRLTVL.

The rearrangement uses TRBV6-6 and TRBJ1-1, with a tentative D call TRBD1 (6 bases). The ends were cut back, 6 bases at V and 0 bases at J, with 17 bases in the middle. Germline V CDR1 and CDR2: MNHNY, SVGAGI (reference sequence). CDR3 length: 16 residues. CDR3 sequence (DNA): TGTGCCAGCAGCCACGGAAGAACAGGGATGAACACTGAAGCTTTCTTT. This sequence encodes CASSHGRTGMNTEAFF.

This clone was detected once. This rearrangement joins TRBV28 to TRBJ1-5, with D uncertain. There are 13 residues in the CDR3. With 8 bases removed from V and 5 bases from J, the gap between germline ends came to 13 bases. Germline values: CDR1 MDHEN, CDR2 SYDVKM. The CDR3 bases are TGTGCCAGCGTTCGAGGGAATTATCAGCCCCAGCATTTT. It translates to CASVRGNYQPQHF.

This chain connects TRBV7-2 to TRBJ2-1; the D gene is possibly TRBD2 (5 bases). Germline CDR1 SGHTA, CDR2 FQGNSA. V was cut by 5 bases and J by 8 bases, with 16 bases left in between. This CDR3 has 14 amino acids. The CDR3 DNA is TGTGCCAGCAGCCCCCGGGGTCTCCTCCATGAGCAGTTCTTC. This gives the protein CASSPRGLLHEQFF.